The rows below give T cell receptor beta chains drawn from one sample of a study of shared clonotypes between healthy human individuals. Using immunoSEQ multiplex PCR, the repertoire was profiled, and TCRdb retains in-frame clones only, with some absent. Of about 590,000 clones listed, nearly 97% were seen once; the top ten hold 0.095% to 0.12%. Source material: naive CD8+ T cells sorted from blood. Receptor source: a woman in her thirties in good health. CDR3s include the opening cysteine and the closing phenylalanine or tryptophan. The D gene is left open where the match is weak. Part of the rows lack a size; the others show once, few, many or a class for expanded clones.

j_call clone_size d_call v_call cdr3_nt cdr3_aa
TRBJ1-1 NA TRBD1 TRBV18 TGTGCCAGCTCACCTCTAACCCGACAGGGAAACACTGAAGCTTTCTTT CASSPLTRQGNTEAFF
TRBJ1-1 NA NA TRBV7-8 TGTGCCAGCAGCTTAGAGCAGCCTTGGAACACTGAAGCTTTCTTT CASSLEQPWNTEAFF
TRBJ2-3 NA TRBD2 TRBV5-6 TGTGCCAGCACCTTCGGGACTAGCGGGAGGCCCACAGATACGCAGTATTTT CASTFGTSGRPTDTQYF
TRBJ1-1 NA NA TRBV6-1 TGTGCCAGCAGTGAAAAACGGACAATCACTGAAGCTTTCTTT CASSEKRTITEAFF
TRBJ2-3 NA NA TRBV9 TGTGCCAGCAGCGTAGGCGGAGGGGGCACAGATACGCAGTATTTT CASSVGGGGTDTQYF
TRBJ2-7 NA NA TRBV13 TGTGCCAGCAGCTTATTTGAGCGCGAGCAGTACTTC CASSLFEREQYF
TRBJ2-5 NA TRBD1 TRBV28 TGTGCCAGCAGTTTGACAGGGGCGTCGGGGACCCAGTACTTC CASSLTGASGTQYF
TRBJ2-3 NA NA TRBV7-8 TGTGCCAGCAGCTTAGCGGGAACCACAGATACGCAGTATTTT CASSLAGTTDTQYF
TRBJ2-7 NA NA TRBV2 TGTGCCAGCAGTGAGTACGAGCAGTACTTC CASSEYEQYF
TRBJ2-7 NA NA TRBV28 TGTGCCAGCAGTTTTCGGGACCCGCCTTACGAGCAGTACTTC CASSFRDPPYEQYF
TRBJ2-7 NA TRBD1 TRBV5-5 TGTGCCAGCAGCTTTGGTACAGGGGGCTACGAGCAGTACTTC CASSFGTGGYEQYF
TRBJ1-5 NA NA TRBV28 TGTGCCAGCAGTTTAAGGAGGGGTAGCAATCAGCCCCAGCATTTT CASSLRRGSNQPQHF
TRBJ1-1 NA NA TRBV27 TGTGCCAGCAGTCCGTCCGACAGGTTCACTGAAGCTTTCTTT CASSPSDRFTEAFF
TRBJ1-5 NA NA TRBV5-6 TGTGCCAGCAGCTTTGGACGGAACAATCAGCCCCAGCATTTT CASSFGRNNQPQHF
TRBJ2-1 NA NA TRBV19 TGTGCCAGTAGTATCCAGGGGGGAGACAATGAGCAGTTCTTC CASSIQGGDNEQFF
TRBJ1-6 NA TRBD1 TRBV28 TGTGCCAGCAGCTCTCCCGCCGACAGGGGCGGGGACACCCTCCACTTT CASSSPADRGGDTLHF
TRBJ2-3 NA TRBD2 TRBV27 TGTGCCAGCAGTTCCATACTAGCGGGAGGGCCAGATACGCAGTATTTT CASSSILAGGPDTQYF
TRBJ2-5 NA NA TRBV7-8 TGTGCCAGCAGCTCCGACAGAAGCTTCCAAGAGACCCAGTACTTC CASSSDRSFQETQYF
TRBJ1-1 NA NA TRBV5-1 TGCGCCAGCAGCTTGGGGGACACCCTGAACACTGAAGCTTTCTTT CASSLGDTLNTEAFF
TRBJ2-1 NA TRBD2 TRBV11-2 TGTGCCAGCAGCTTAGTCCGTGGTAGCGGGCCGTACAATGAGCAGTTCTTC CASSLVRGSGPYNEQFF
TRBJ2-7 once NA TRBV19 TGTGCCAGTAGTATTTTTGGTAGCGTCGCCTACGAGCAGTACTTC CASSIFGSVAYEQYF
TRBJ1-1 NA NA TRBV28 TGTGCCAGCAGTTCGACACCGATTATATCCTTAGAAGCTTTCTTT CASSSTPIISLEAFF
TRBJ2-7 NA NA TRBV5-1 TGCGCCAGCAGCTTGATAAACCCCTTGGACGAGCAGTACTTC CASSLINPLDEQYF
TRBJ2-3 once NA TRBV4-1 TGCGCCAGCAGCCCAGAGGGGGGCCCCCCCACAGATACGCAGTATTTT CASSPEGGPPTDTQYF
TRBJ2-5 NA NA TRBV30 TGTGCCTGGACCCTATCGACAGTTAGCCAAGAGACCCAGTACTTC CAWTLSTVSQETQYF
TRBJ1-1 NA NA TRBV19 TGTGCCAGTAGTAGATCTTTGGTAGGTGAAGCTTTCTTT CASSRSLVGEAFF
TRBJ1-1 NA NA TRBV9 TGTGCCAGCAGCCCAGGGTGGGGGGGTATAACGAACACTGAAGCTTTCTTT CASSPGWGGITNTEAFF
TRBJ1-1 NA TRBD1 TRBV6-1 TGTGCCAGCAGTGTGGGGACAGGGAAAGATACTGAAGCTTTCTTT CASSVGTGKDTEAFF
TRBJ2-3 NA NA TRBV14 TGTGCCAGCAGCCCCCGAGCCGGGGGGCTAAGCACAGATACGCAGTATTTT CASSPRAGGLSTDTQYF
TRBJ2-1 NA NA TRBV7-9 TGTGCCAGCAGCTTAGGGACAGAAGATTACAATGAGCAGTTCTTC CASSLGTEDYNEQFF
TRBJ2-7 NA NA TRBV6-5 TGTGCCAGCAGTTACTCGGCCATGACAGGGAGGTACGAGCAGTACTTC CASSYSAMTGRYEQYF
TRBJ2-2 NA NA TRBV9 TGTGCCAGCGGGGGAGCCGGGGAGCTGTTTTTT CASGGAGELFF
TRBJ1-1 NA NA TRBV30 TGTGCCTGGAGCGACCCAGGGGTGACTGAAGCTTTCTTT CAWSDPGVTEAFF
TRBJ2-3 NA NA TRBV7-9 TGTGCCAGCAGCTTAGATTCTGGATCCTACACAGATACGCAGTATTTT CASSLDSGSYTDTQYF
TRBJ2-7 NA TRBD1 TRBV9 TGTGCCAGCAGCGTCGGGACAGACTCCTACGAGCAGTACTTC CASSVGTDSYEQYF
TRBJ2-7 NA NA TRBV5-6 TGTGCCAGCAGCAATTATCTAGCATACGAGCAGTACTTC CASSNYLAYEQYF
TRBJ2-3 NA TRBD2 TRBV2 TGTGCCAGCAGTGGTCCTAGCGGGAGTTACACAGATACGCAGTATTTT CASSGPSGSYTDTQYF
TRBJ1-5 NA NA TRBV9 TGTGCCAGCAGCGTAGACGGTAGCAATCAGCCCCAGCATTTT CASSVDGSNQPQHF
TRBJ1-5 NA TRBD1 TRBV4-1 TGCGCCAGCAGCCACCCGCAGGACAGGGGGGGGAATCAGCCCCAGCATTTT CASSHPQDRGGNQPQHF
TRBJ2-3 NA NA TRBV28 TGTGCCAGCAATAGCGGAGAGGGTCCAGATACGCAGTATTTT CASNSGEGPDTQYF
TRBJ2-7 NA NA TRBV7-8 TGTGCCAGCACAGGGACGTACGAGCAGTACTTC CASTGTYEQYF
TRBJ2-7 NA NA TRBV9 TGTGCCAGCAGCGTAGAGGGGTCCTCCTCCGAGCAGTACTTC CASSVEGSSSEQYF
TRBJ2-7 NA NA TRBV4-1 TGCGCCAGCTCCAGCGGAACCTACGAGCAGTACTTC CASSSGTYEQYF
TRBJ1-1 NA NA TRBV4-1 TGCGCCAGCAGCCAAGAAGGTGGCTACAGGGAGGGGGACACTGAAGCTTTCTTT CASSQEGGYREGDTEAFF
TRBJ2-5 NA TRBD2 TRBV27 TGTGCCAGCAGTTTATTGAGCGGGAGGCAAGAGACCCAGTACTTC CASSLLSGRQETQYF
TRBJ2-7 NA NA TRBV19 TGTGCCAGTATCAGGACCGGGGCCTACGAGCAGTACTTC CASIRTGAYEQYF
TRBJ2-7 NA TRBD2 TRBV4-1 TGCGCCAGCAGCCAGATCGGGGGGCGGCTAGCGGGTTACGAGCAGTACTTC CASSQIGGRLAGYEQYF
TRBJ1-5 NA NA TRBV6-5 TGTGCCAGCAGGATCAGGGCCTATAGCAATCAGCCCCAGCATTTT CASRIRAYSNQPQHF
TRBJ1-5 NA NA TRBV7-2 TGTGCCAGCAGCTTACCCCCAGGGCTCAATCAGCCTCAGCATTTT CASSLPPGLNQPQHF
TRBJ2-7 NA TRBD1 TRBV28 TGTGCCAGCAGTTTTGCTCTTGGACAGGGGAATTACGAGCAGTACTTC CASSFALGQGNYEQYF
TRBJ1-4 NA NA TRBV5-4 TGTGCCAGCAGCGATAGTAGGGGAAAACTGTTTTTT CASSDSRGKLFF
TRBJ2-3 NA NA TRBV5-1 TGCGCCAGCAGCTTGGAAGGTTGGCAGGCCACAGATACGCAGTATTTT CASSLEGWQATDTQYF
TRBJ1-5 NA NA TRBV19 TGTGCCAGTAATTGGGTTTTTGAGCAGCCCCAGCATTTT CASNWVFEQPQHF
TRBJ2-7 once NA TRBV4-1 TGCGCCAGCAGCCAAGTGCACCAAAAGTACGAGCAGTACTTC CASSQVHQKYEQYF